What follows is one TCR beta chain and its context. Its antigen is still unknown. Only in-frame clones appear in the TCRdb table, and some are missing; sequencing was by immunoSEQ multiplex PCR. The sample contains around 32,000 clones, about 70% of which appear only once. Prior to sequencing, the ViraFEST assay stimulated PBMC with viral peptide pools, which expanded the antigen-specific CD4+ T cells. With 10 days of culture completed, CD4+ T cells were isolated. Each participant was given two doses of one vaccine (BNT162b2 or mRNA-1273). People in the vaccine group had not been infected with SARS-CoV-2 before, and their nucleocapsid antibodies were negative. After about 2 million PBMC were placed in each well, they were cultured with approximately 10 IU/ml IL-2 and approximately 9.4 ug/ml peptides. Trimming took off 0 bases at V and 7 bases at J, with 10 bases between the two ends. Per the germline V gene, CDR1 is SGHKS and CDR2 is YYEKEE (reference sequence). The CDR3 runs 13 residues.

This entry comes from a study of vaccination effects on CD4 cells after COVID-19. Turning to the study itself: Post-vaccine draws lagged the second dose by a median of 72 days.

The rearrangement joins TRBV5-5 to TRBJ2-5; D remains unclear. Material: CD4+ T cells from PBMCs cultured with HCoV-229E spike peptides, obtained after COVID-19 vaccination. This TCR came from a human donor who received a COVID-19 vaccine. CDR3 sequence reads: CASSLDSMVTQYF. CDR3 DNA: TGTGCCAGCAGCTTGGATAGCATGGTGACCCAGTACTTC.